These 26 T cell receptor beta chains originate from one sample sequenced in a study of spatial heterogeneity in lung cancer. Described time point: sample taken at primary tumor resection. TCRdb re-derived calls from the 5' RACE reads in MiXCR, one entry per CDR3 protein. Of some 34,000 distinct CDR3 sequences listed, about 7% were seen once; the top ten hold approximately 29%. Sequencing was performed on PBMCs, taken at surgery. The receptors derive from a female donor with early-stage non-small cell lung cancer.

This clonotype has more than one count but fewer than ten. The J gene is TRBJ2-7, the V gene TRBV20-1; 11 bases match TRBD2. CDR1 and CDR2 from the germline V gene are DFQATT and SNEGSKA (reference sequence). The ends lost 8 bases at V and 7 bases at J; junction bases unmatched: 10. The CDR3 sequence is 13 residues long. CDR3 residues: CSTLAGGPREQYF. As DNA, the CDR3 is TGCAGTACATTAGCGGGAGGGCCGAGAGAGCAGTACTTC.

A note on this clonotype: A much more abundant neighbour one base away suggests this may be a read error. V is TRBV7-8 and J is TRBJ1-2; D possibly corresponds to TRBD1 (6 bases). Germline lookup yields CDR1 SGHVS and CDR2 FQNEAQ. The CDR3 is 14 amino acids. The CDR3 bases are TGTGCCAGCAGCTTAGTGGCGGGGGGCTATGGCTTCACCTTC. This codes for CASSLVAGGYGFTF.

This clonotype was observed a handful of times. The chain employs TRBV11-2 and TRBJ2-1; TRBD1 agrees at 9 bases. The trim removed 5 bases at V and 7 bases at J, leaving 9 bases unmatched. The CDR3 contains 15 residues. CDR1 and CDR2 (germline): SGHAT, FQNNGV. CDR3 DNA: TGTGCCAGCAGCCCTTGGGGACAGGGATCTAATGAGCAGTTCTTC. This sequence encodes CASSPWGQGSNEQFF.

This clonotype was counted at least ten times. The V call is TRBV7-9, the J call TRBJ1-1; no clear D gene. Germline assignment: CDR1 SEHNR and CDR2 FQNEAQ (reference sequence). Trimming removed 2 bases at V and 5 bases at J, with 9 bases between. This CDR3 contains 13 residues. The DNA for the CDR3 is TGTGCCAGCAGCTTACAGCGAGGGACTGAAGCTTTCTTT. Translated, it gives CASSLQRGTEAFF. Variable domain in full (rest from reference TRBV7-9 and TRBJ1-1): DTGVSQNPRHKITKRGQNVTFRCDPISEHNRLYWYRQTLGQGPEFLTYFQNEAQLEKSRLLSDRFSAERPKGSFSTLEIQRTEQGDSAMYLCASSLQRGTEAFFGQGTRLTVV.

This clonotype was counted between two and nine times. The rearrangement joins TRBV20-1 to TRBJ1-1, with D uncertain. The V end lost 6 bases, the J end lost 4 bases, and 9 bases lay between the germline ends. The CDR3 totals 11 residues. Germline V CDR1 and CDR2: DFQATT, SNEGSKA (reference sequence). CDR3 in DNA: TGCAGTGCCGCCGCCGGCACTGAAGCTTTCTTT. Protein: CSAAAGTEAFF.

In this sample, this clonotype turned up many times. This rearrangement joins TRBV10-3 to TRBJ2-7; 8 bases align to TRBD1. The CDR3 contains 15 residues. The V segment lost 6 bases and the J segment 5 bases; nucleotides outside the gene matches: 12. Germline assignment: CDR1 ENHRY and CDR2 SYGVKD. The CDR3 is CAISKDDRGSDEQYF. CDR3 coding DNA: TGTGCCATCAGCAAAGATGACAGGGGATCTGACGAGCAGTACTTC.

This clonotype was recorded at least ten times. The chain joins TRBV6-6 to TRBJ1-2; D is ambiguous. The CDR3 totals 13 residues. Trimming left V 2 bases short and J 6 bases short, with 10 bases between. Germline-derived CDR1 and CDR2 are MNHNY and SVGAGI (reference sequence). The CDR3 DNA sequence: TGTGCCAGCAGTTACGTCGGTTCGGATGGCTACACCTTC. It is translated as CASSYVGSDGYTF.

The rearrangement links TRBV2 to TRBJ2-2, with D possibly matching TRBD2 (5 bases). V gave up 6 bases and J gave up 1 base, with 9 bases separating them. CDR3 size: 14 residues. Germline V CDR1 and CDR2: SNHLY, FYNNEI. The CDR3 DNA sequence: TGTGCCAGCAGATCCACTAGGAACACCGGGGAGCTGTTTTTT. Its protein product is CASRSTRNTGELFF.

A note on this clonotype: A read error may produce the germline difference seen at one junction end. The CDR3 loop reads CASAGTRYTEQFF. CDR3 coding DNA: TGTGCCAGCGCAGGGACTAGGTACACTGAGCAGTTCTTC. J is TRBJ2-1 and V is TRBV27; 8 nucleotides align to TRBD2. Germline V CDR1 and CDR2: MNHEY, SMNVEV (reference sequence). The CDR3 spans 13 residues.

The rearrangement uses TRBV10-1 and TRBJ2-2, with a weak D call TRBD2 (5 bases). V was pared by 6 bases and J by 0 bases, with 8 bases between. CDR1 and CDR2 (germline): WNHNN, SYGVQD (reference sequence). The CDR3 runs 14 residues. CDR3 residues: CASRSGTNTGELFF. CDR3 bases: TGCGCCAGCAGATCCGGGACGAACACCGGGGAGCTGTTTTTT.

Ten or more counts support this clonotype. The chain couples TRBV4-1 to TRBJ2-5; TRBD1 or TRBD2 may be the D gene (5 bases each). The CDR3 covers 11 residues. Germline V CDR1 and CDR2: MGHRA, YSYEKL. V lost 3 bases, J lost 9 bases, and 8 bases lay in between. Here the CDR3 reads CASSQMGAQYF. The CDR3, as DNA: TGCGCCAGCAGCCAGATGGGGGCCCAGTACTTC.

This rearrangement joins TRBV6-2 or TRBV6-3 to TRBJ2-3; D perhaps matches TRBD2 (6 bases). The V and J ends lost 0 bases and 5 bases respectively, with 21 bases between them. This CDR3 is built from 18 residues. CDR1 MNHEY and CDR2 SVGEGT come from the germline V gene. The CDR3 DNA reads TGTGCCAGCAGTTACTCAGGTCCGGGACTTCCTATCGGAGATACGCAGTATTTT. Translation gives CASSYSGPGLPIGDTQYF.

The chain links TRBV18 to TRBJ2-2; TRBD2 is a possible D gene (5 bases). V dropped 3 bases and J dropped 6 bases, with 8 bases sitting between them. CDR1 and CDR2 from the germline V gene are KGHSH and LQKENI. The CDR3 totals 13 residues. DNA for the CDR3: TGTGCCAGCTCACCGCTAGCAGCCGGGGAGCTGTTTTTT. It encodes CASSPLAAGELFF.

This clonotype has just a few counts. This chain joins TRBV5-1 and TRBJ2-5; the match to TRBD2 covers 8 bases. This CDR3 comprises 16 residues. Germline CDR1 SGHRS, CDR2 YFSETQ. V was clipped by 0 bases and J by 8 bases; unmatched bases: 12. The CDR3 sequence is CASSLASFPAGATQYF. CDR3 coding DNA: TGCGCCAGCAGCTTGGCCTCTTTCCCAGCGGGGGCCACCCAGTACTTC.

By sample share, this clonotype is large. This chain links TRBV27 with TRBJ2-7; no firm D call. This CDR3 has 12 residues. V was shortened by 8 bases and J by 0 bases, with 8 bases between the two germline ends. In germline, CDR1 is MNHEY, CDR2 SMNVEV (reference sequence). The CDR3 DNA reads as TGTGCCAGCTTCACCAGCTCCTACGAGCAGTACTTC. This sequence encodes CASFTSSYEQYF.

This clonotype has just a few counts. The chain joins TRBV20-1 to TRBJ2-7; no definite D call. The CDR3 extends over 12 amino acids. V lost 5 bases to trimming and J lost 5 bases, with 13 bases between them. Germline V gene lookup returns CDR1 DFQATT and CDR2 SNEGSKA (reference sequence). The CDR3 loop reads CSACTTNDEQYF. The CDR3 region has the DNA TGCAGTGCTTGTACAACAAACGACGAGCAGTACTTC.

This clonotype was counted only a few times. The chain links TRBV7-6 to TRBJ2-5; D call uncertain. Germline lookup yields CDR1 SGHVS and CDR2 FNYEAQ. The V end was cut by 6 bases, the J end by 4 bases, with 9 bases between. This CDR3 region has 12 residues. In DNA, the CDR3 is TGTGCCAGCAGTCGACCTGGAGAGACCCAGTACTTC. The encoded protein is CASSRPGETQYF.

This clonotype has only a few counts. This CDR3 reads CASSFPQGSQETQYF. DNA for the CDR3: TGTGCCAGCAGCTTCCCGCAAGGGAGTCAAGAGACCCAGTACTTC. The chain employs TRBV7-8 and TRBJ2-5, with D perhaps TRBD2 (5 bases). This CDR3 region has 15 residues. Germline V CDR1 and CDR2: SGHVS, FQNEAQ. Trimming left V 3 bases short and J 2 bases short, with 13 bases between.

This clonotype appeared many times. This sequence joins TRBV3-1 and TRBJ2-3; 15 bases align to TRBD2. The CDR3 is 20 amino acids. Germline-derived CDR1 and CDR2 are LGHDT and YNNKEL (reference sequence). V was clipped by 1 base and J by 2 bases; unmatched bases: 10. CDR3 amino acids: CASSQAVGLAGGHITDTQYF. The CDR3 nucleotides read TGTGCCAGCAGCCAAGCCGTGGGACTAGCGGGGGGTCATATCACAGATACGCAGTATTTT.

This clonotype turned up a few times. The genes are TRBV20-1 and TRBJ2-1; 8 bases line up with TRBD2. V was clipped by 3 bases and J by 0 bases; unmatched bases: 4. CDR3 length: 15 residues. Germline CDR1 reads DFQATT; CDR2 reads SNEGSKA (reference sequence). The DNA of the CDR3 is TGCAGTGCTAGTAGCGGGACCGTCTCCTACAATGAGCAGTTCTTC. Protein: CSASSGTVSYNEQFF.

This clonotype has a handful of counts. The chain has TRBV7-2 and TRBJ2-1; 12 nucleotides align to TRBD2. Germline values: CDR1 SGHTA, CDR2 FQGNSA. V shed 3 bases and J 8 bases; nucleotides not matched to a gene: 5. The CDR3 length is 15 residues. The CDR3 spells CASSFQTSGSYEQFF. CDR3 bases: TGTGCCAGCAGCTTCCAGACTAGCGGGAGCTATGAGCAGTTCTTC.

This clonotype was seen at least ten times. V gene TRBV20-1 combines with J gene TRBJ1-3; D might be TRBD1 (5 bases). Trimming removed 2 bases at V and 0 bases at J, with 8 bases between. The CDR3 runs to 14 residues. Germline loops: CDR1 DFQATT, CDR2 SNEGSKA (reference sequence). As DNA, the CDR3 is TGCAGTGCTAGAAGGGGCGACTCTGGAAACACCATATATTTT. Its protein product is CSARRGDSGNTIYF.

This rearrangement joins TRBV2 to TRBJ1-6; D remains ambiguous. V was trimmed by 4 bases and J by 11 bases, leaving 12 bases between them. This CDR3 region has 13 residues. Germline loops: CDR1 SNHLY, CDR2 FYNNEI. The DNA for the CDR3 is TGTGCCAGCAGTGCAGAGCCAATCACACCCCTCCACTTT. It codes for CASSAEPITPLHF.

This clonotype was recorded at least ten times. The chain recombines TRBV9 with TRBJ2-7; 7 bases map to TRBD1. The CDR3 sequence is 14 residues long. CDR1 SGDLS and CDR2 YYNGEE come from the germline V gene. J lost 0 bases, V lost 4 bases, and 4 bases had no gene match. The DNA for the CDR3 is TGTGCCAGCAGCTCGGGACAGACCTCCTACGAGCAGTACTTC. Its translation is CASSSGQTSYEQYF. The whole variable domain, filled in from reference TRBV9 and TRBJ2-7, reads DSGVTQTPKHLITATGQRVTLRCSPRSGDLSVYWYQQSLDQGLQFLIQYYNGEERAKGNILERFSAQQFPDLHSELNLSSLELGDSALYFCASSSGQTSYEQYFGPGTRLTVT.

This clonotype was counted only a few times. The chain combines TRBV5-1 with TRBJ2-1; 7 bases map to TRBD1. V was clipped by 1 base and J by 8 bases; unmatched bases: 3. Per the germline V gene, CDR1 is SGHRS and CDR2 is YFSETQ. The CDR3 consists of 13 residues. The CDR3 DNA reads TGCGCCAGCAGCTTGTTAGGGGGCGATGAGCAGTTCTTC. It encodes CASSLLGGDEQFF.

DNA for the CDR3: TGCGCCAGCAGCTTAGGGACAGGCGCCCGAGGGACGCAGTATTTT. As protein: CASSLGTGARGTQYF. This rearrangement joins TRBV5-1 to TRBJ2-3, with TRBD1 matching 8 bases. The CDR3 extends over 15 amino acids. With 2 bases clipped from V and 9 bases from J, the junction kept 11 bases outside the gene matches. From germline, CDR1 is SGHRS and CDR2 YFSETQ.